These 11 T cell receptor beta chains came from one sample sequenced in a study of T cell responses to AZD1222 COVID-19 vaccine. Profiling relied on immunoSEQ multiplex PCR, and the TCRdb table lists in-frame clones only, not all of them. The sample has around 140,000 clones; roughly 87% are singletons. This sample comprised peripheral blood, obtained 28 days after the second dose of the MenACWY control vaccine. These TCRs come from an adult who received the MenACWY meningococcal vaccine as a control.

V gene TRBV2 combines with J gene TRBJ2-5, with D possibly TRBD1 on 6 matching bases. V lost 6 bases, J lost 5 bases, and 10 bases lay in between. The CDR3 runs to 12 residues. CDR1 SNHLY and CDR2 FYNNEI come from the germline V gene. CDR3 loop: CASRQGHETQYF. CDR3 bases: TGTGCCAGCAGACAGGGTCACGAGACCCAGTACTTC. Full variable domain (remainder filled in from reference TRBV2 and TRBJ2-5): EPEVTQTPSHQVTQMGQEVILRCVPISNHLYFYWYRQILGQKVEFLVSFYNNEISEKSEIFDDQFSVERPDGSNFTLKIRSTKLEDSAMYFCASRQGHETQYFGPGTRLLVL.

V gene TRBV9 combines with J gene TRBJ2-1; the match to TRBD2 covers 10 bases. In germline, CDR1 is SGDLS, CDR2 YYNGEE. Germline trimming cut 4 bases from V and 5 bases from J; bases unmatched to any gene: 9. The CDR3 is made up of 16 amino acids. CDR3 residues: CASSPRLAGGDNEQFF. The CDR3, as DNA: TGTGCCAGCAGCCCAAGACTAGCGGGCGGTGACAATGAGCAGTTCTTC.

This clone was observed once. A read error may account for a junction end that differs from germline. The V gene is TRBV4-1, the J gene TRBJ2-2; D is perhaps TRBD2 (6 bases). There are 15 residues in the CDR3. Germline CDR1 and CDR2: MGHRA and YSYEKL. CDR3 in DNA: TGCGCCAGCAGCCAAGATTTGAAGGGAAGGAGGGAGGTGTTTTTT. Translated, it gives CASSQDLKGRREVFF.

The J gene is TRBJ1-2, the V gene TRBV29-1; tentative D call: TRBD1 (5 bases). V was pared by 6 bases and J by 12 bases, with 29 bases between. Germline values: CDR1 SQVTM, CDR2 ANQGSEA. CDR3 length: 15 residues. The CDR3: CSVIGTSTLGPRHTF. CDR3 nucleotides: TGCAGCGTCATCGGGACCTCTACTCTAGGCCCACGGCACACCTTC. The full variable domain, with the rest looked up from reference TRBV29-1 and TRBJ1-2, is SAVISQKPSRDICQRGTSLTIQCQVDSQVTMMFWYRQQPGQSLTLIATANQGSEATYESGFVIDKFPISRPNLTFSTLTVSNMSPEDSSIYLCSVIGTSTLGPRHTFGSGTRLTVV.

This sequence joins TRBV2 and TRBJ1-6; D remains ambiguous. The length of the CDR3 is 15 residues. Looked up from germline, CDR1 is SNHLY and CDR2 is FYNNEI. V was trimmed by 4 bases and J by 5 bases, leaving 12 bases between them. The CDR3 here is CASSVWTVDNSPLHF. CDR3 nucleotides: TGTGCCAGCAGTGTATGGACGGTCGATAATTCACCCCTCCACTTT.

Here the CDR3 DNA reads TGTGCCAGCAGGCTAACGGGCTACTTC. Translation: CASRLTGYF. The chain recombines TRBV27 with TRBJ2-5; D gene uncertain. The CDR3 sequence is 9 residues long. The germline gives CDR1 MNHEY, CDR2 SMNVEV (reference sequence). The germline V and J ends were trimmed by 6 bases and 14 bases, with 10 bases remaining between them.

This chain uses TRBV19 with TRBJ2-5; D is possibly TRBD1 (5 bases). Trimming stripped 1 base from V and 5 bases from J, with 11 bases between. The germline CDR1 and CDR2 sequences are LNHDA and SQIVND (reference sequence). This CDR3 comprises 14 residues. CDR3 in DNA: TGTGCCAGTAGTATAGTTGGCAGGGATGAGACCCAGTACTTC. Translation gives CASSIVGRDETQYF.

This clone was observed a handful of times. This chain links TRBV6-1 with TRBJ1-1, with D uncertain. CDR1 and CDR2 from the germline V gene are MNHNS and SASEGT. The V gene lost 6 bases and the J gene lost 0 bases, with 8 bases spanning the gap. The CDR3 loop spans 13 amino acids. The CDR3 DNA reads TGTGCCAGCAGCAGCGGGATGAACACTGAAGCTTTCTTT. Translated, it gives CASSSGMNTEAFF.

This clone was seen a single time. This chain links TRBV9 with TRBJ2-4; D tentatively fits TRBD1 or TRBD2 (5 bases each). Trimming removed 4 bases at V and 8 bases at J, with 19 bases between. Germline V lookup: CDR1 SGDLS, CDR2 YYNGEE. This CDR3 spans 15 amino acids. CDR3 region: CASSFRWGSGDIQYF. DNA of the CDR3: TGTGCCAGCAGCTTCCGATGGGGGAGTGGGGACATTCAGTACTTC.

V is TRBV5-1 and J is TRBJ1-1; D is unclear. The germline V and J ends were trimmed by 4 bases and 0 bases, with 19 bases remaining between them. CDR1 and CDR2 (germline): SGHRS, YFSETQ. The CDR3 spans 17 residues. CDR3 in DNA: TGCGCCAGCAGCGCTTTGTCCATGAATGTCCTGAACACTGAAGCTTTCTTT. This gives the protein CASSALSMNVLNTEAFF.

V is TRBV11-3 and J is TRBJ1-1; 9 bases align to TRBD1. The CDR3 is 14 amino acids. From germline, CDR1 is SGHNT and CDR2 YENEEA. The V and J ends lost 6 bases and 3 bases, in that order; junction bases with no gene match: 5. The CDR3 DNA sequence: TGTGCCAGCAGAGTACAGGGGGCACACACTGAAGCTTTCTTT. This codes for CASRVQGAHTEAFF. The whole variable domain, remainder taken from reference TRBV11-3 and TRBJ1-1, is EAGVVQSPRYKIIEKKQPVAFWCNPISGHNTLYWYLQNLGQGPELLIRYENEEAVDDSQLPKDRFSAERLKGVDSTLKIQPAELGDSAVYLCASRVQGAHTEAFFGQGTRLTVV.